This T cell receptor (beta chain) was observed in a study of cytomegalovirus exposure and HLA in healthy donors. Overall study findings and caveats: Sequencing probably produced one cluster of sequence variants that were highly shared. The majority of CMV-associated TCR beta chains were reported as apparently HLA-restricted in a later analysis.

As concerns this clone: The antigen remains undetermined.

The PCR ran on 60 Vbeta and 13 Jbeta primers. Data came from immunoSEQ multiplex PCR; TCRdb stores just in-frame clones and leaves some out. The table has over 85,000 clones, approximately 65% seen once. CDR1 and CDR2 from the germline V gene are SGHVS and FNYEAQ. J was trimmed by 14 bases and V by 4 bases; bases with no gene match: 9. The length of the CDR3 is 12 residues. Input material: PBMCs. The source of this sequence is a young man in good health and CMV-seronegative. The chain carries TRBV7-6 and TRBJ2-3; 7 nucleotides align to TRBD1. In DNA form, the CDR3 reads TGTGCCAGCAGCTCGTCTGGAAGGGGGCCGTATTTT. Protein product: CASSSSGRGPYF.